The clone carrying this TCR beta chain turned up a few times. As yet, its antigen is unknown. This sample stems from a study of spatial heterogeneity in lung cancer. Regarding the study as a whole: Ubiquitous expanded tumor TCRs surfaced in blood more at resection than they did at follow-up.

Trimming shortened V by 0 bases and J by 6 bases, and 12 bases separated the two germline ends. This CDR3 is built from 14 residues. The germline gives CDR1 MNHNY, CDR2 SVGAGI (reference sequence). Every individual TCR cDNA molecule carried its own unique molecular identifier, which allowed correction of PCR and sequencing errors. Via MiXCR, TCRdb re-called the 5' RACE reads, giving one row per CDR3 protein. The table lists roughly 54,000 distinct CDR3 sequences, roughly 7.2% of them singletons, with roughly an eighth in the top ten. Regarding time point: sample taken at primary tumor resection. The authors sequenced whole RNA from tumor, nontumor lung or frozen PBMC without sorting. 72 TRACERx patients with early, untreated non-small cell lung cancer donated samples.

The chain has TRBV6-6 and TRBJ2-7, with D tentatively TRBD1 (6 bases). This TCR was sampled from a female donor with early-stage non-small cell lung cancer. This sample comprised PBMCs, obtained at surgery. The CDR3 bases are TGTGCCAGCAGTTACTCAAGGACAGACGGCGAGCAGTACTTC. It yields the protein CASSYSRTDGEQYF.